The next 32 T cell receptor beta chains were all read from a single sample in a study of control samples from healthy donors and cancer patients. The table came from immunoSEQ multiplex PCR; TCRdb's copy has only in-frame clones and leaves some out. Here the sample spans about 92,000 clones, roughly 86% being singletons. The sample comprised blood. The receptor source for this set is a woman aged 55 to 70 in good health.

CDR3 DNA: TGTGCCAGCAGCGTCATTAAAGGTGGTCCCAATGAAAAACTGTTTTTT. Its protein is CASSVIKGGPNEKLFF. This chain connects TRBV7-2 to TRBJ1-4, with D hard to call. Looked up from germline, CDR1 is SGHTA and CDR2 is FQGNSA. V was clipped by 5 bases and J by 5 bases, with 18 bases between them. The CDR3 length is 16 residues.

The genes are TRBV12-3 or TRBV12-4 and TRBJ2-5; D is ambiguous. V lost 7 bases and J lost 5, with 8 bases in between. There are 11 residues in the CDR3. The CDR3, as DNA: TGTGCCAGCACTCGTGGGGAGACCCAGTACTTC. Residues: CASTRGETQYF.

The CDR3 DNA sequence: TGCGCCAGCAGTCCGGACGTCCGAGCTAACTATGGCTACACCTTC. Amino acids: CASSPDVRANYGYTF. The genes are TRBV4-1 and TRBJ1-2; D gene ambiguous. This CDR3 region has 15 residues. Germline CDR1 reads MGHRA; CDR2 reads YSYEKL. V gave up 6 bases and J gave up 0 bases, with 14 bases separating them.

Written as DNA, the CDR3 is TGTGCCAGCACTTCCGGGACTCTCGACACAGATACGCAGTATTTT. Its translation: CASTSGTLDTDTQYF. This rearrangement joins TRBV28 to TRBJ2-3; tentative D call: TRBD2 (6 bases). With 7 bases removed from V and 2 bases from J, the gap between germline ends came to 16 bases. Germline lookup yields CDR1 MDHEN and CDR2 SYDVKM. The CDR3 sequence is 15 residues long.

The CDR3 protein is CASSWTGYGYTF. CDR3 in DNA: TGCGCCAGCAGCTGGACAGGTTATGGCTACACCTTC. The V call is TRBV5-1, the J call TRBJ1-2; 7 positions match TRBD1. The germline V gene has CDR1 SGHRS and CDR2 YFSETQ. The CDR3 extends over 12 amino acids. V was pared by 3 bases and J by 5 bases, with 1 base of the junction left unmatched.

The chain couples TRBV27 to TRBJ1-6; maybe TRBD1 (5 bases). The CDR3 totals 15 residues. Trimming shortened V by 5 bases and J by 6 bases, and 14 bases separated the two germline ends. Germline CDR1 and CDR2: MNHEY and SMNVEV (reference sequence). The CDR3 here is CASSPLSQGNSPLHF. Written as DNA, the CDR3 is TGTGCCAGCAGTCCATTATCTCAGGGTAATTCACCCCTCCACTTT.

This chain links TRBV7-2 with TRBJ2-5; 11 positions match TRBD1. With 5 bases clipped from V and 5 bases from J, the junction kept 7 bases outside the gene matches. The CDR3 length is 15 residues. Germline CDR1 SGHTA, CDR2 FQGNSA. CDR3 loop: CASSARTGGLETQYF. The CDR3 coding sequence is TGTGCCAGCAGCGCCCGGACAGGGGGCCTGGAGACCCAGTACTTC.

This chain links TRBV3-1 (or the pseudogene TRBV3-2) with TRBJ2-3; D is uncertain. Trimming took 2 bases from V and 0 from J, leaving 9 bases between them. Looked up from germline, CDR1 is LGHDT and CDR2 is YNNKEL (reference sequence). This CDR3 has 15 residues. This CDR3 is CASSQNPSSTDTQYF. The CDR3 DNA reads TGTGCCAGCAGCCAAAATCCCAGCAGCACAGATACGCAGTATTTT.

CDR3 DNA: TGTGCCAGCAACCCCTGGGGGCGGGGGGACAATGAGCAGTTCTTC. Amino acid sequence: CASNPWGRGDNEQFF. The chain links TRBV7-8 to TRBJ2-1; 8 bases line up with TRBD2. J gave up 5 bases and V 7 bases, and 10 bases lay outside the gene matches. The CDR3 consists of 15 residues. The germline V gene encodes CDR1 SGHVS and CDR2 FQNEAQ.

The chain couples TRBV5-1 to TRBJ2-4; D could derive from TRBD1 or TRBD2 (5 bases each). Per germline, CDR1 SGHRS and CDR2 YFSETQ. This CDR3 is built from 16 residues. Trimming cost V 4 bases and J 3 bases, with 17 bases left between them. CDR3 loop: CASSPFAHGGKNIQYF. CDR3 bases: TGCGCCAGCAGCCCGTTTGCTCATGGGGGCAAAAACATTCAGTACTTC.

CDR3 bases: TGTGCCAGCAGTGAAGAAATAAGGGCGGAAGAGCAGTACTTC. Translated: CASSEEIRAEEQYF. The chain has TRBV6-1 and TRBJ2-7, with D unclear. The germline CDR1 and CDR2 sequences are MNHNS and SASEGT. V shed 1 base and J shed 7 bases, with 14 bases lying between them. This CDR3 is built from 14 residues.

The chain joins TRBV10-2 to TRBJ1-2; 7 positions agree with TRBD1. CDR3 length: 12 amino acids. V shed 3 bases, J shed 7 bases, and the junction held 2 bases outside the gene matches. Germline V gene lookup returns CDR1 WSHSY and CDR2 SAAADI. The CDR3 is CASSDRGGGYTF. CDR3 nucleotides: TGCGCCAGCAGTGACAGGGGGGGTGGCTACACCTTC.

The table lists this clone with a few counts. The chain carries TRBV4-1 and TRBJ1-1; tentatively, D is TRBD1 (5 bases). The CDR3 is made up of 16 amino acids. In germline, CDR1 is MGHRA, CDR2 YSYEKL. The ends were cut back, 1 base at V and 1 base at J, with 13 bases in the middle. CDR3 DNA sequence: TGCGCCAGCAGCCAAGGGCAGGGCCTAGGGAACACTGAAGCTTTCTTT. It encodes CASSQGQGLGNTEAFF.

The chain recombines TRBV14 with TRBJ2-3, with D hard to call. This CDR3 spans 14 amino acids. Germline loops: CDR1 SGHDN, CDR2 FVKESK. V shed 4 bases and J shed 0 bases, with 8 bases lying between them. CDR3 in DNA: TGTGCCAGCAGCCCCGAATGGAGCACAGATACGCAGTATTTT. Its translation is CASSPEWSTDTQYF. The variable domain in full, with the rest retrieved from reference TRBV14 and TRBJ2-3, is EAGVTQFPSHSVIEKGQTVTLRCDPISGHDNLYWYRRVMGKEIKFLLHFVKESKQDESGMPNNRFLAERTGGTYSTLKVQPAELEDSGVYFCASSPEWSTDTQYFGPGTRLTVL.

The chain combines TRBV5-1 with TRBJ2-3; 9 nucleotides align to TRBD1. Looked up from germline, CDR1 is SGHRS and CDR2 is YFSETQ. The V gene end was trimmed by 1 base and the J gene end by 4 bases; junction bases not matched to a gene: 10. CDR3 length equals 17 residues. The CDR3 region is CASSLRTGVPRADTQYF. The CDR3, as DNA: TGCGCCAGCAGCTTGCGGACAGGGGTACCGCGGGCAGATACGCAGTATTTT. Variable domain in full (rest from reference TRBV5-1 and TRBJ2-3): KAGVTQTPRYLIKTRGQQVTLSCSPISGHRSVSWYQQTPGQGLQFLFEYFSETQRNKGNFPGRFSGRQFSNSRSEMNVSTLELGDSALYLCASSLRTGVPRADTQYFGPGTRLTVL.

The chain combines TRBV7-8 with TRBJ2-3; D ambiguous. Germline CDR1 SGHVS, CDR2 FQNEAQ. V dropped 5 bases and J dropped 6 bases, with 9 bases sitting between them. This CDR3 spans 12 amino acids. In DNA form, the CDR3 reads TGTGCCAGCAGCCAAACGAGCGATACGCAGTATTTT. This gives the protein CASSQTSDTQYF.

This rearrangement joins TRBV6-2 or TRBV6-3 to TRBJ2-3; 10 bases agree with TRBD1. The CDR3 sequence is 16 residues long. V was pared by 5 bases and J by 0 bases, with 5 bases of the junction left unmatched. In germline, CDR1 is MNHEY, CDR2 SVGEGT. The CDR3 DNA is TGTGCCAGCAGTCTAGGGACAGGGGCTAGCACAGATACGCAGTATTTT. This codes for CASSLGTGASTDTQYF.

This clone appeared once. The CDR3 DNA follows: TGTGCCAGCAGTTTAAATGGAGGGTTGGGGGCCAACGTCCTGACTTTC. Translating it yields CASSLNGGLGANVLTF. J is TRBJ2-6 and V is TRBV27; a weak D match, TRBD2 (6 bases). Germline V gene data show CDR1 as MNHEY and CDR2 as SMNVEV (reference sequence). This CDR3 has 16 residues. V was shortened by 2 bases and J by 4 bases, with 12 bases between the two germline ends. Using reference TRBV27 and TRBJ2-6 for the parts outside the CDR3, the full variable domain is EAQVTQNPRYLITVTGKKLTVTCSQNMNHEYMSWYRQDPGLGLRQIYYSMNVEVTDKGDVPEGYKVSRKEKRNFPLILESPSPNQTSLYFCASSLNGGLGANVLTFGAGSRLTVL.

The V call is TRBV3-1 (or the pseudogene TRBV3-2), the J call TRBJ2-3; 8 bases are shared with TRBD2. CDR1 and CDR2 (germline): LGHDT, YNNKEL (reference sequence). The CDR3 is 17 residues long. Germline trimming cut 2 bases from V and 2 bases from J; bases unmatched to any gene: 9. CDR3 coding DNA: TGTGCCAGCAGCCAAAAACCAGCGGGAGCGATCACAGATACGCAGTATTTT. It is translated as CASSQKPAGAITDTQYF.

This chain joins TRBV5-1 and TRBJ2-5, with 9 bases lining up with TRBD1. Germline CDR1 is SGHRS and CDR2 is YFSETQ. The CDR3 is made up of 16 amino acids. V dropped 0 bases and J dropped 5; count of bases not matched to a gene: 8. The CDR3 bases are TGCGCCAGCAGCTTGGGGTACAGGGGGCGACCGGAGACCCAGTACTTC. As protein: CASSLGYRGRPETQYF.

The chain uses TRBV28 and TRBJ1-1, with TRBD1 as a possible D gene (6 bases). The V and J ends lost 1 base and 6 bases respectively, with 12 bases between them. Germline loops: CDR1 MDHEN, CDR2 SYDVKM. The CDR3 is 14 residues long. DNA for the CDR3: TGTGCCAGCAGTTTATTGGGGGCCCCCTCTGAAGCTTTCTTT. Its protein is CASSLLGAPSEAFF.

This rearrangement joins TRBV14 to TRBJ2-7, with D perhaps matching TRBD2 (6 bases). Germline V gene sequence: CDR1 SGHDN, CDR2 FVKESK. V lost 4 bases to trimming and J lost 12 bases, with 19 bases between them. The CDR3 length is 13 residues. DNA for the CDR3: TGTGCCAGCAGCCGACACGGGACTTTTCAGTCGTACTTC. As protein: CASSRHGTFQSYF.

About this clone: Other DNA sequences in this sample translate to the same CDR3. The CDR3 DNA reads as TGCAGCGCCCAGGGACAGCCAAATGAAGCTTTCTTT. Its protein is CSAQGQPNEAFF. The chain recombines TRBV29-1 with TRBJ1-1; 7 bases align to TRBD1. In germline, CDR1 is SQVTM, CDR2 ANQGSEA. Trimming cost V 7 bases and J 7 bases; bases outside gene matches: 9. This CDR3 has 12 residues.

The chain combines TRBV25-1 with TRBJ2-2; 9 bases line up with TRBD2. The germline V gene encodes CDR1 MGHDK and CDR2 SYGVNS. The CDR3 is made up of 17 amino acids. V lost 1 base, J lost 10 bases, and 13 bases stayed unmatched. The CDR3 region is CASSEFSREGRVEELFF. The CDR3 coding sequence is TGTGCCAGCAGTGAATTCTCGCGGGAGGGCCGCGTCGAGGAGCTGTTTTTT.

About this clone itself: Distinct nucleotide sequences in the sample also encode this CDR3. The chain carries TRBV12-3 or TRBV12-4 and TRBJ2-3; D perhaps matches TRBD2 (5 bases). CDR3 size: 13 residues. Trimming cost V 6 bases and J 3 bases, with 10 bases left between them. The CDR3 region is CASRVRGTDTQYF. Here the CDR3 DNA reads TGTGCCAGCAGAGTCCGCGGGACAGATACGCAGTATTTT.

In its sample, this clone was seen once. The same CDR3 is also encoded by other DNA sequences in this sample. The chain joins TRBV6-1 to TRBJ1-1; D is unclear. The CDR3 is 13 amino acids. The ends were cut back, 0 bases at V and 7 bases at J, with 9 bases in the middle. Germline V gives CDR1 MNHNS, CDR2 SASEGT. This CDR3 is CASSEALRGEAFF. DNA of the CDR3: TGTGCCAGCAGTGAAGCGCTTCGAGGTGAAGCTTTCTTT.

In its sample, this clone was seen once. The gene calls are TRBV2 and TRBJ2-5; the match to TRBD1 covers 8 bases. V was clipped by 3 bases and J by 5 bases; unmatched bases: 5. The CDR3 length is 14 residues. Germline loops: CDR1 SNHLY, CDR2 FYNNEI. The CDR3 loop reads CASSDNRGIETQYF. Here the CDR3 DNA reads TGTGCCAGCAGTGACAACAGGGGGATTGAGACCCAGTACTTC.

Here the CDR3 DNA reads TGTGCCAGCAGCTTAAGTAGCGGGAACGCGTACGAGCAGTACTTC. It yields the protein CASSLSSGNAYEQYF. The J gene is TRBJ2-7, the V gene TRBV11-2; 8 bases line up with TRBD2. The CDR3 has 15 residues. Trimming at V came to 2 bases and at J to 4 bases, leaving 7 bases not matched to a gene. CDR1 is SGHAT and CDR2 is FQNNGV in the germline V gene.

The V gene is TRBV19, the J gene TRBJ1-5; 12 bases are shared with TRBD1. This CDR3 is 15 amino acids long. Germline V CDR1 and CDR2: LNHDA, SQIVND (reference sequence). Trimming removed 5 bases from V and 7 bases from J; junction bases left unmatched: 6. The CDR3 nucleotides read TGTGCCAGTAGTCCCGGGACAGGGGGCGAACAGCCCCAGCATTTT. Its translation is CASSPGTGGEQPQHF.

Concerning this clone itself: The conserved final phenylalanine or tryptophan is absent from the CDR3, which likely points to a read error. The rearrangement joins TRBV5-6 to TRBJ1-6; D possibly corresponds to TRBD1 (6 bases). CDR3 length: 14 amino acids. Germline CDR1 is SGHDT and CDR2 is YYEEEE. Trimming removed 1 base at V and 7 bases at J, with 9 bases between. CDR3 loop: CASSLTGGNSPLHL. The CDR3 bases are TGTGCCAGCAGCTTGACGGGGGGCAATTCACCCCTCCACCTT.

This clone has only one observation. The V call is TRBV7-6, the J call TRBJ2-1; TRBD1 aligns across 11 bases. CDR1 and CDR2 (germline): SGHVS, FNYEAQ. J lost 5 bases, V lost 2 bases, and 2 bases had no gene match. The CDR3 consists of 15 residues. The CDR3 nucleotides are TGTGCCAGCAGCTTACCGGGACAGGGGGACAATGAGCAGTTCTTC. Its translation: CASSLPGQGDNEQFF.

V gene TRBV6-5 combines with J gene TRBJ2-1; 8 positions match TRBD2. The CDR3 spans 15 residues. The junction had 4 bases not matched to a gene; V was cut back by 2 bases and J by 4 bases. Looked up from germline, CDR1 is MNHEY and CDR2 is SVGAGI. The CDR3 DNA follows: TGTGCCAGCAGTTACCTGGCGGGGGGTTACAATGAGCAGTTCTTC. Amino acid sequence: CASSYLAGGYNEQFF.